This paragraph reports one T cell receptor (beta chain). The Seattle site enrolled patients during active infection and followed them longitudinally. This sample is drawn from a study of blood T cell repertoires in COVID-19. As for the study in general: PBMCs, B-cell-depleted T cells, or T cells were the source of the cDNA or gDNA that made up the material.

Here immunoSEQ multiplex PCR was the method, and the copy in TCRdb shows in-frame clones only, minus some. Of 250,000 to 300,000 clones listed, around nine tenths are singletons. The CDR3 is made up of 15 amino acids. Germline V gives CDR1 SGHTS, CDR2 YDEGEE. V lost 3 bases and J lost 2; bases outside the gene matches: 3. The chain joins TRBV5-8 to TRBJ1-5; 9 positions agree with TRBD1. The clonotype originates from a woman aged 70 to 79 with COVID-19, enrolled during active disease. Sequencing used peripheral blood. This chain's CDR3 is CASSSGQGGNQPQHF. The CDR3 nucleotides are TGTGCCAGCAGCTCGGGACAGGGCGGCAATCAGCCCCAGCATTTT.